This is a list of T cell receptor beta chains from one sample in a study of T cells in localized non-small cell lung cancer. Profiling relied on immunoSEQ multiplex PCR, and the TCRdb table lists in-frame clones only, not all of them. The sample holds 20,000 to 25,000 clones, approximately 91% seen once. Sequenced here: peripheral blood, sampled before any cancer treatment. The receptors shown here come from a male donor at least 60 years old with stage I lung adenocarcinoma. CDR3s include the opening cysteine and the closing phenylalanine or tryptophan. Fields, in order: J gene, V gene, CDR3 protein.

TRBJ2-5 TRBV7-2 CASSLAGGRQETQYF
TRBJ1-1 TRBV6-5 CASSRTGGDTEAFF
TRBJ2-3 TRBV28 CASSPHPVGPGTDTQYF
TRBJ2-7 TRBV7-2 CASSLGLTGEQYF
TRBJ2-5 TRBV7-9 CASSLMLAGAQETQYF
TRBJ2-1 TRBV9 CASSVNGQPFNEQFF
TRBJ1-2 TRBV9 CASSVDRDFYGYTF
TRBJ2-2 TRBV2 CASSELGTGMRSGELFF
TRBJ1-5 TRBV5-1 CASSLGPVNSNQPQHF
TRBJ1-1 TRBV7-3 CASSSSFNTEAFF
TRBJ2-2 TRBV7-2 CASSRTSGGVGGELFF
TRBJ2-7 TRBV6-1 CASREKGVPNSYEQYF
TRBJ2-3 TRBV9 CASSVGEPGAGDTQYF
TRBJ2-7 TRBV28 CASNPRDSNSYEQYF
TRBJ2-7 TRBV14 CASSRGRYEQYF
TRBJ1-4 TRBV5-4 CASSRDGGAESEKLFF
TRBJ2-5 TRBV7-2 CASSFQKGFMETQYF
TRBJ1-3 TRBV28 CASSLSGTAEGGNTIYF
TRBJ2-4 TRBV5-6 CASSLEGRKNIQYF
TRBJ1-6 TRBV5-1 CASSPAGSRDSPLHF
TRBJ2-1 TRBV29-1 CSASPDSYNEQFF
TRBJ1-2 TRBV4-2 CASSQDPGRINYGYTF
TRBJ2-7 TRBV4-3 CASSQDTGTGLYEQYF
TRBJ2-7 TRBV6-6 CASSYPGPEQYF
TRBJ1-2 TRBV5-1 CASSLAGLGNYGYTF
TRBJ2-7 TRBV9 CASSVATAGGVGEQYF
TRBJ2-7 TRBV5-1 CASSFDASSTYEQYF
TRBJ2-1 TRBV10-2 CASSGGPYNEQFF
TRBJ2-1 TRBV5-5 CASSLDWDPSNEQFF
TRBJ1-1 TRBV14 CASSRTGYEAFF
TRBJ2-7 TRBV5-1 CASSLGREGDPYEQYF
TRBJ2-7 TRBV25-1 CASSEPGQLYEQYF
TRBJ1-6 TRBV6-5 CASSYSRAPSLHF
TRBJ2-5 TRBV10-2 CASRDGRLAGEGTQYF
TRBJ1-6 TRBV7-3 CASSLFGRDGSPLHF
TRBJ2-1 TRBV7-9 CATHAGELVNEQFF
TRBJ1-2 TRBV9 CASSVSWKFGSNYGYTF
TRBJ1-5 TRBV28 CASRPRTGTTGQPQHF
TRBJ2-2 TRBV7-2 CASRTGAPYTGELFF
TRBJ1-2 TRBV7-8 CASSLDLRVGGYTF
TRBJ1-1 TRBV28 CASSPGYLNTEAFF
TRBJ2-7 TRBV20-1 CSAEPRDEQYF
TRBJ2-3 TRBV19 CASSITFRASTDTQYF
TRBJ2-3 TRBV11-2 CASSLEGFPYDTQYF
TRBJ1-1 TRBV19 CASNGKEGMNTEAFF
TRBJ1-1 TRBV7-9 CASRSNTEAFF
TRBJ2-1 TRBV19 CASSTDRAYNEQFF
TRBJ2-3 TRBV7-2 CASSSFDTDTQYF